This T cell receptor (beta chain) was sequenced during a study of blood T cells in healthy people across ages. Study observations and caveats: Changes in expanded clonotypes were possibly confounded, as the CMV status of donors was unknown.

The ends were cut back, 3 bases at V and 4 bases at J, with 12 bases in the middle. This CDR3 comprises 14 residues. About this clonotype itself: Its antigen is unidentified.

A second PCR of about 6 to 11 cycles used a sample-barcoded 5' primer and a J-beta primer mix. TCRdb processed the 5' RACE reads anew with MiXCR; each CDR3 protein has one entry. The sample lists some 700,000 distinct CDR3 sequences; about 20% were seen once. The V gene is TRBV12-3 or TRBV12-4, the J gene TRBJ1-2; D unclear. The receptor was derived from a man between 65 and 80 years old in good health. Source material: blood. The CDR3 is CASSFSPETYGYTF. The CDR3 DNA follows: TGTGCCAGCAGTTTTTCGCCGGAGACCTATGGCTACACCTTC.